This T cell receptor beta chain was recorded in a study of CXCR3-negative and CXCR3-positive naive CD8 T cells (dated by TCRdb to about 2019). Background for the entire study: In total, around 140 million TRB reads were obtained, corresponding to roughly 1.5 +/- 0.3 million reads per library. Naive subsets from about five donors and memory cells from 3 donors were included in the TRBV-TRBJ cluster analysis. Diversity and physicochemical repertoire analyses were performed on around 10 donors pooled from two independent experiments. Broad study findings and their caveats: Because surface CD5, which is linked to self-reactivity in mice, was comparable between the naive subsets, TCR interaction strength was also inferred from TRB CDR3 physicochemical properties. Within the same donor, TRBV-TRBJ usage looked similar between naive CXCR3-negative and CXCR3-positive cells, but memory cells had distinct patterns. Repertoire diversity was comparably high in both naive subsets but much lower in memory CD8+ T cells. Compared with CXCR3-negative naive cells, CXCR3-positive naive cells had TRB CDR3s with higher hydrophobicity (lower Kidera factor 4), lower energy, and higher strength and volume indices. Freshly isolated PBMCs were used for most assays because CXCR3 expression partially decreased after cryopreservation.

Sequences SGHAT (CDR1) and FQNNGV (CDR2) are obtained from the germline V gene. The CDR3, from cysteine to phenylalanine, totals 15 residues. DNA is not on record. Remarks on this clonotype: It lacks a known antigen.

Each CD8+ T cell subset was flow-sorted in triplicate, with approximately 300,000 cells per subset placed directly into RLT lysis buffer. Naive CD8+ T cells were defined stringently as CD45RO-CCR7+CD27+CD95- to exclude memory contaminants. Peripheral blood mononuclear cells were isolated from buffy coats by standard density gradient centrifugation. Naive CXCR3-negative and CXCR3-positive CD8+ T cells were flow-sorted on a FACSAria III. Total RNA was extracted from sorted cells with an RNeasy Mini Kit. The data were produced on a NextSeq 550. The Human TCR Profiling Kit (MiLaboratory) was used to prepare UMI-labeled 5' RACE TRB cDNA libraries. cDNA synthesis used the entire amount of extracted RNA, and PCR amplification then used the entire amount of cDNA produced. Libraries were prepared in parallel with an identical number of PCR cycles. On the authors' methods: MIGEC and MiXCR extracted about 50,000 +/- 10,000 unique UMI-labeled TRB cDNA molecules per library, requiring at least two reads per UMI. On average, around 40,000 +/- 10,000 functional in-frame TRB CDR3 nucleotide clonotypes lacking stop codons were found per library. Diversity metrics, including normalized Shannon-Wiener and Chao1, were computed in VDJtools after downsampling to 5000 UMI-labeled TRB molecules per sample. For the central five CDR3 residues, VDJtools calculated physicochemical properties weighted by clonotype size, namely interaction energy, strength, volume and Kidera factor 4. TCRdb reprocessed the reads, so every CDR3 protein sequence counts as one entry and DNA is not shown. TCRdb, not the authors, supplied the V and J calls. This sample's table carries nearly 90,000 distinct CDR3 sequences. The biggest ten clones account for approximately 0.82% of the sample.

The receptor comes from a human donor in good health. Some clones in this sample may be carry-over from other donors' samples. Recombination connected TRBV11-2 to TRBJ2-4; TCRdb selects TRBD1, and the lack of DNA leaves this call unchecked. Sequencing input: naive CXCR3+ CD8+ T cells from blood. Explained via the paper, the cell subset or site label denotes: CD45RO-CCR7+CD27+CD95- naive CD8+ T cells expressing CXCR3 (TNR3+). CDR3 loop: CASSLVSTVKNIQYF. Full variable domain (CDR3 extended with the reference TRBV11-2 and TRBJ2-4 proteins): EAGVAQSPRYKIIEKRQSVAFWCNPISGHATLYWYQQILGQGPKLLIQFQNNGVVDDSQLPKDRFSAERLKGVDSTLKIQPAKLEDSAVYLCASSLVSTVKNIQYFGAGTRLSVL.